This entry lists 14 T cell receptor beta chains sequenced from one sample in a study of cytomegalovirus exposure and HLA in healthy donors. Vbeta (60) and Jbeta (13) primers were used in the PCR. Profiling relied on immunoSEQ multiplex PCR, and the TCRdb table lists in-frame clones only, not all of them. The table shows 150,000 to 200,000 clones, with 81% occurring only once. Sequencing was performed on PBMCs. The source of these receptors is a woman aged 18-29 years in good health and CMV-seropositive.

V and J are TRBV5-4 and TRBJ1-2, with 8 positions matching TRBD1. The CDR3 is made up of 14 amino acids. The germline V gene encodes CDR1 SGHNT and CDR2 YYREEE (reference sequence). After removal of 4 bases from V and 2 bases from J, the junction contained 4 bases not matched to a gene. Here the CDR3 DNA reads TGTGCCAGCAGCCCTGACAGGGGAAACTATGGCTACACCTTC. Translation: CASSPDRGNYGYTF.

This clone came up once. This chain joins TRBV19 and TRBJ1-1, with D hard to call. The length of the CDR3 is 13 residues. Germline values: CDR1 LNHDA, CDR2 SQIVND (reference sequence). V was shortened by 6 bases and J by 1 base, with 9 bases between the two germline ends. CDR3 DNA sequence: TGTGCCAGTAGGGGCACAGAGAACACTGAAGCTTTCTTT. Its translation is CASRGTENTEAFF. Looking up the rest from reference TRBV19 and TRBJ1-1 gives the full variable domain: DGGITQSPKYLFRKEGQNVTLSCEQNLNHDAMYWYRQDPGQGLRLIYYSQIVNDFQKGDIAEGYSVSREKKESFPLTVTSAQKNPTAFYLCASRGTENTEAFFGQGTRLTVV.

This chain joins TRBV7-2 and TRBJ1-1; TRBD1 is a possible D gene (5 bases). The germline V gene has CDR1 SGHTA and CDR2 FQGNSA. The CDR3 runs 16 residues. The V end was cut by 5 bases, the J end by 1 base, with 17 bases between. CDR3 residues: CASSPDFGQGNTEAFF. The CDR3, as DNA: TGTGCCAGCAGCCCAGATTTTGGGCAGGGGAACACTGAAGCTTTCTTT.

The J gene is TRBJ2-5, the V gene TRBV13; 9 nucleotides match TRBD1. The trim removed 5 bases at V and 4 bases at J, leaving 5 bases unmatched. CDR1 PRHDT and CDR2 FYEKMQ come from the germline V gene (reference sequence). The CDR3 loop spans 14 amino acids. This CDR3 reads CASSVDRGRETQYF. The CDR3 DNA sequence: TGTGCCAGCAGCGTGGACAGGGGAAGAGAGACCCAGTACTTC.

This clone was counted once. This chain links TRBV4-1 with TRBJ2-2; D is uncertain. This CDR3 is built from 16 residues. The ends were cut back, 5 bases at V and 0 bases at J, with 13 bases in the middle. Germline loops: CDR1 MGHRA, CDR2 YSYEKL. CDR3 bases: TGCGCCAGCAGCAGAGCCCCAAGCCCGAACACCGGGGAGCTGTTTTTT. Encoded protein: CASSRAPSPNTGELFF.

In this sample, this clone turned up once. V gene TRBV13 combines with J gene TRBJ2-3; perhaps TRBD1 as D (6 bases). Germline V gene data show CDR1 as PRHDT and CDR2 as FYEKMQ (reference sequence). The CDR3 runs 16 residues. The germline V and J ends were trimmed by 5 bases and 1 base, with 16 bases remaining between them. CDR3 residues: CASSTYRDLRTDTQYF. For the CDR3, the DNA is TGTGCCAGCAGCACCTACAGGGACCTGCGCACAGATACGCAGTATTTT.

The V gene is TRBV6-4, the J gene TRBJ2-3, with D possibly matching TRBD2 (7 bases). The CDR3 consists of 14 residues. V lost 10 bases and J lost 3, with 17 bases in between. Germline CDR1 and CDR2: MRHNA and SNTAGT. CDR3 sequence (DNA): TGTGCCACTTCGGAGGGGGGGCAGACAGATACGCAGTATTTT. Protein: CATSEGGQTDTQYF.

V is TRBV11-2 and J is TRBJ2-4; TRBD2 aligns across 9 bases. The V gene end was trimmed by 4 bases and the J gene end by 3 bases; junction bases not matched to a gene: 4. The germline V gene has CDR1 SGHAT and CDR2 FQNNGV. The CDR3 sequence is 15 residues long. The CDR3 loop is CASSYRLADKNIQYF. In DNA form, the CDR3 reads TGTGCCAGCAGCTACCGACTAGCGGACAAAAACATTCAGTACTTC.

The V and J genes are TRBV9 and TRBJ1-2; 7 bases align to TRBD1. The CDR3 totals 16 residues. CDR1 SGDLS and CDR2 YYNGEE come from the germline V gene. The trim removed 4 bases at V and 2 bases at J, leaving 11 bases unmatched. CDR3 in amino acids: CASSFPVGGGNYGYTF. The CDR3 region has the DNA TGTGCCAGCAGCTTTCCCGTCGGAGGGGGCAACTATGGCTACACCTTC.

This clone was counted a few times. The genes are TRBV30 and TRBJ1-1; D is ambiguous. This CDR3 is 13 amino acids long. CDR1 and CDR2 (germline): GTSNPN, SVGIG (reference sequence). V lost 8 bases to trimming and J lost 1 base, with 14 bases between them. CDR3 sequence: CARGEARNTEAFF. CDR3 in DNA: TGTGCCAGAGGAGAGGCCAGGAACACTGAAGCTTTCTTT.

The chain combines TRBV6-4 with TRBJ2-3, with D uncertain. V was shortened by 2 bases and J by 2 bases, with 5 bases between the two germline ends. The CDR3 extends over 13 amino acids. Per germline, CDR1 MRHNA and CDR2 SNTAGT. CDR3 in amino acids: CASSDGHTDTQYF. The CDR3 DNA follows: TGTGCCAGCAGTGACGGCCACACAGATACGCAGTATTTT.

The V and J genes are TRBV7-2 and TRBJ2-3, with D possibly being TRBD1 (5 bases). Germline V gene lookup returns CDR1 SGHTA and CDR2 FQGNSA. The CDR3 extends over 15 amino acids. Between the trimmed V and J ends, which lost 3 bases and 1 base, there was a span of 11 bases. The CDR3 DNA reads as TGTGCCAGCAGCTTCCAGGGTTATGGCACAGATACGCAGTATTTT. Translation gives CASSFQGYGTDTQYF.

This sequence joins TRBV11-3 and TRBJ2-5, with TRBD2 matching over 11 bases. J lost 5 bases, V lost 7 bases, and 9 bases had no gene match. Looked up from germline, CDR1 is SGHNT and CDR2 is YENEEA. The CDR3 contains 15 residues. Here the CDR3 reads CASTMTSGVMETQYF. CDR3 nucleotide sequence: TGTGCCAGCACCATGACTAGCGGGGTGATGGAGACCCAGTACTTC. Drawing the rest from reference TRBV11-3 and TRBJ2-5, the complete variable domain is EAGVVQSPRYKIIEKKQPVAFWCNPISGHNTLYWYLQNLGQGPELLIRYENEEAVDDSQLPKDRFSAERLKGVDSTLKIQPAELGDSAVYLCASTMTSGVMETQYFGPGTRLLVL.

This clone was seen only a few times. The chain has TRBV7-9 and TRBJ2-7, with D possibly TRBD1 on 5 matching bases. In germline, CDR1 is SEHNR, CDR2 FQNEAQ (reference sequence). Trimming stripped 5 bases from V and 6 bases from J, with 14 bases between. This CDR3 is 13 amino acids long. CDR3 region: CASSHQGLGEQYV. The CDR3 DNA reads TGTGCCAGCAGCCACCAGGGTTTGGGCGAGCAGTACGTC.